This T cell receptor (beta chain) is drawn from a study of T cell repertoires in cytomegalovirus infection. On the study more broadly: Indications came from public TCR beta signatures; they pointed to CMV infection and to a matching HLA type.

General observations from the study: In two of eight donors, the top clonotype was HLA-C-restricted CMV-specific. Public TCR beta family frequency separated CMV-and-HLA carriers, including in an independent cohort.

From germline, CDR1 is MDHEN and CDR2 SYDVKM. Trimming took off 3 bases at V and 10 bases at J, with 7 bases between the two ends. This CDR3 has 11 amino acids. About this clonotype itself: Its antigen is not identified.

From the reads, TCRdb called clonotypes with MiXCR, one entry per CDR3 protein. Of about 740,000 distinct CDR3 sequences in the sample, about a third were seen once. Input material: PBMCs. The TCR originated in a human donor in good health (CMV status not recorded). Some clones in this sample may be carry-over from other donors' samples. The chain recombines TRBV28 with TRBJ2-1; D is unclear. CDR3 region: CASSFFEEQFF. CDR3 nucleotide sequence: TGTGCCAGCAGTTTTTTCGAGGAGCAGTTCTTC.